This is a list of T cell receptor beta chains from one sample in a study of T-cell reconstitution after alpha-beta-depleted transplantation in children. TCRdb called the PCR reads again in MiXCR, with one record for every CDR3 protein. This sample has 450,000 to 600,000 distinct CDR3 sequences; more than 9% occur once, and the top ten carry roughly 2%. The sample was PBMCs, taken before TCRalphabeta/CD19-depleted stem cell transplant. These receptors were obtained from a child aged 2-9 years with inherited bone marrow failure, due to receive a stem cell transplant. Each CDR3 is given with its conserved first and last residue. The D gene is left open where the match is weak. Rows give clone size only sometimes, using once, few, many, or a class for an expanded clone.

D gene	V gene	clone size	J gene	CDR3 protein	CDR3 DNA
TRBD2	TRBV7-2	many	TRBJ2-1	CASSFPGMTLAGPPGVYNEQFF	TGTGCCAGCAGCTTCCCTGGCATGACTCTAGCGGGGCCCCCCGGAGTATACAATGAGCAGTTCTTC
TRBD1	TRBV18	.	TRBJ2-7	CASSTTGNPSYEQYF	TGTGCCAGCTCGACGACAGGGAACCCCTCCTACGAGCAGTACTTC
.	TRBV6-5	many	TRBJ2-5	CASSYPPQETQYF	TGTGCCAGCAGTTATCCCCCACAAGAGACCCAGTACTTC
.	TRBV11-1	many	TRBJ2-1	CASSLKGPPGSVGNEQFF	TGTGCCAGCAGCTTAAAGGGGCCCCCAGGGTCTGTAGGCAATGAGCAGTTCTTC
TRBD2	TRBV20-1	few	TRBJ2-2	CSAQDQWASGNTGELFF	TGCAGTGCCCAAGACCAATGGGCTAGCGGGAACACCGGGGAGCTGTTTTTT
TRBD2	TRBV5-4	.	TRBJ2-7	CASSPFAGGSYEQYF	TGTGCCAGCAGCCCCTTCGCGGGGGGCTCCTACGAGCAGTACTTC
TRBD1	TRBV27	many	TRBJ2-7	CASSFGAGGGYEQYF	TGTGCCAGCAGTTTTGGAGCAGGGGGCGGGTACGAGCAGTACTTC
TRBD2	TRBV6-4	.	TRBJ2-1	CASSPTSGRARNPHNEQFF	TGTGCCAGCAGTCCTACTAGCGGGAGGGCCAGAAATCCTCACAATGAGCAGTTCTTC
.	TRBV7-2	.	TRBJ2-2	CASSFEVRQPNTGELFF	TGTGCCAGCAGCTTTGAAGTGAGACAGCCGAACACCGGGGAGCTGTTTTTT
TRBD2	TRBV13	many	TRBJ2-7	CASSLSLAGRGYEQYF	TGTGCCAGCAGCTTATCGTTAGCGGGTAGGGGCTACGAGCAGTACTTC
TRBD2	TRBV28	many	TRBJ2-7	CASNTGGYEQYF	TGTGCCAGCAACACGGGGGGATACGAGCAGTACTTC
.	TRBV6-1	many	TRBJ1-2	CASSPGRLANYGYTF	TGTGCCAGCAGTCCGGGACGGCTAGCTAACTATGGCTACACCTTC
TRBD1	TRBV20-1	many	TRBJ2-7	CSANTHEKGQGASLGYEQYF	TGCAGTGCTAACACACACGAAAAAGGACAGGGGGCGAGTCTCGGTTACGAGCAGTACTTC
.	TRBV29-1	many	TRBJ1-2	CSVSVGAVPNYGYTF	TGCAGCGTGAGCGTCGGGGCAGTACCTAACTATGGCTACACCTTC
.	TRBV7-2	few	TRBJ2-3	CASSPPRASGTDTQYF	TGTGCCAGCAGCCCCCCCCGAGCTAGCGGCACAGATACGCAGTATTTT
.	TRBV28	.	TRBJ1-5	CASRRTGRNQPQHF	TGTGCCAGCAGACGTACAGGGAGGAATCAGCCCCAGCATTTT
.	TRBV5-5	many	TRBJ2-1	CASSHKDNEQFF	TGTGCCAGCAGCCACAAGGACAATGAGCAGTTCTTC
TRBD2	TRBV27	few	TRBJ2-7	CASSLSRAGGFYEQYF	TGTGCCAGCAGTTTATCCCGGGCGGGGGGCTTCTACGAGCAGTACTTC
.	TRBV4-3	few	TRBJ1-6	CASSQGYGQGFSLKPLHF	TGCGCCAGCAGCCAAGGGTATGGGCAGGGTTTCAGCCTAAAGCCCCTCCACTTT
TRBD1	TRBV27	few	TRBJ1-1	CASSPGRPGGTEAFF	TGTGCCAGCAGCCCAGGGCGGCCAGGGGGCACTGAAGCTTTCTTT
TRBD1	TRBV28	many	TRBJ1-5	CASSFWDRSNQPQHF	TGTGCCAGCAGTTTTTGGGACAGAAGCAATCAGCCCCAGCATTTT
.	TRBV7-9	many	TRBJ1-5	CASSLSAGLNQPQHF	TGTGCCAGCAGCTTATCGGCAGGGTTGAATCAGCCCCAGCATTTT
TRBD2	TRBV4-3	many	TRBJ2-1	CASSQDIPTSSWEDEQFF	TGCGCCAGCAGCCAAGATATACCGACTAGCTCTTGGGAGGATGAGCAGTTCTTC
.	TRBV19	.	TRBJ2-5	CASSIVGAAETQYF	TGTGCCAGTAGTATAGTGGGGGCCGCAGAGACCCAGTACTTC
.	TRBV15	many	TRBJ2-5	CATSTEQGLGETQYF	TGTGCCACCAGCACCGAACAGGGACTCGGGGAGACCCAGTACTTC
TRBD2	TRBV10-3	.	TRBJ2-1	CAISGHILADHNEQFF	TGTGCCATCAGTGGGCATATACTAGCGGACCACAATGAGCAGTTCTTC
TRBD1	TRBV5-1	.	TRBJ2-2	CASSIRTGGSGELFF	TGCGCCAGCAGCATCAGGACAGGGGGCAGCGGGGAGCTGTTTTTT
.	TRBV12-3/TRBV12-4	.	TRBJ2-2	CASSLGPFVSSTGELFF	TGTGCCAGCAGTTTGGGACCCTTCGTTTCGAGCACCGGGGAGCTGTTTTTT
.	TRBV6-9	many	TRBJ2-5	CASRPRTPKF	TGTGCCAGCAGACCCAGGACACCTAAATTC
TRBD2	TRBV4-3	many	TRBJ2-7	CASSQVLASSYEQYF	TGCGCCAGCAGCCAAGTACTAGCGAGTTCCTACGAGCAGTACTTC
TRBD1	TRBV4-3	.	TRBJ1-1	CASSQGEGQGDTEAFF	TGCGCCAGCAGCCAAGGGGAGGGACAGGGAGACACTGAAGCTTTCTTT
TRBD2	TRBV28	many	TRBJ2-1	CASSLLLAELYNEQFF	TGTGCCAGCAGTTTACTTCTAGCGGAGCTCTACAATGAGCAGTTCTTC
.	TRBV12-3/TRBV12-4	few	TRBJ2-3	CASSFEGGTDTQYF	TGTGCCAGCAGTTTTGAGGGAGGAACAGATACGCAGTATTTT
.	TRBV5-1	many	TRBJ2-3	CASSPHVGRALDTQYF	TGCGCCAGCAGCCCTCATGTGGGGCGCGCGTTAGATACGCAGTATTTT
TRBD2	TRBV4-3	.	TRBJ2-7	CASSLEVGGSLYF	TGCGCCAGCAGTCTCGAGGTGGGCGGGAGTTTGTACTTC
TRBD1	TRBV6-4	many	TRBJ1-6	CASSLTGETSPLHF	TGTGCCAGCAGCCTGACAGGGGAGACTTCACCCCTCCACTTT
TRBD1	TRBV4-3	.	TRBJ2-4	CASSQDITGEDIQYF	TGCGCCAGCAGCCAAGATATTACAGGGGAAGACATTCAGTACTTC
TRBD1	TRBV7-2	many	TRBJ2-7	CASSDEGQARASDF	TGTGCCAGCAGCGACGAAGGACAGGCTCGGGCCAGTGACTTC
.	TRBV30	many	TRBJ2-7	CAWDLDGSSYEQYF	TGTGCCTGGGACCTAGACGGAAGCTCCTACGAGCAGTACTTC
.	TRBV28	many	TRBJ2-1	CASSLDLGSSYNEQFF	TGTGCCAGCAGTTTAGATCTCGGGAGCTCCTACAATGAGCAGTTCTTC
TRBD1	TRBV6-5	many	TRBJ1-1	CASSYWATGNEQLTEAFF	TGTGCCAGCAGTTACTGGGCGACAGGGAATGAACAACTCACTGAAGCTTTCTTT
TRBD1	TRBV24-1	.	TRBJ2-3	CATSDPGTGRADTQYF	TGTGCCACCAGTGATCCGGGGACAGGGCGGGCAGATACGCAGTATTTT
.	TRBV28	many	TRBJ2-1	CASSLWPGTGYNEQFF	TGTGCCAGCAGTTTATGGCCGGGGACTGGCTACAATGAGCAGTTCTTC
TRBD1	TRBV18	many	TRBJ1-6	CASSQTGEDSPLHF	TGTGCCAGCTCTCAGACAGGGGAAGATTCACCCCTCCACTTT
.	TRBV4-3	.	TRBJ2-7	CASSQDGAASYEQYF	TGCGCCAGCAGCCAAGATGGGGCGGCCTCCTACGAGCAGTACTTC
TRBD2	TRBV5-1	many	TRBJ2-1	CASSLDWRTSGYNEQFF	TGCGCCAGCAGCTTGGATTGGCGGACTAGCGGTTACAATGAGCAGTTCTTC
.	TRBV7-2	many	TRBJ2-3	CASSLDPAGNTQYF	TGTGCCAGCAGCTTGGATCCGGCGGGGAATACGCAGTATTTT
TRBD1	TRBV27	.	TRBJ2-7	CASSLNTGGTGEQYF	TGTGCCAGCAGTTTAAACACAGGGGGCACAGGCGAGCAGTACTTC
.	TRBV12-3/TRBV12-4	.	TRBJ1-2	CATTIYNYGYTF	TGTGCCACCACTATCTATAACTATGGCTACACCTTC
TRBD2	TRBV3-1	many	TRBJ2-1	CASSPRTSEQFF	TGTGCCAGCAGCCCAAGGACTAGCGAGCAGTTCTTC
.	TRBV29-1	many	TRBJ2-7	CSVATGRSTYEQYF	TGCAGCGTTGCAACAGGGCGATCGACCTACGAGCAGTACTTC
.	TRBV12-3/TRBV12-4	many	TRBJ2-2	CASRQNTYANTGELFF	TGTGCCAGCAGACAAAACACGTACGCGAACACCGGGGAGCTGTTTTTT
.	TRBV5-1	many	TRBJ2-7	CASSIRGNYEQYF	TGCGCCAGCAGCATACGGGGAAACTACGAGCAGTACTTC